This TCR beta chain came from a study of blood T cell repertoires in COVID-19 (TCRdb year 2020). The study in broad terms: Collaborator samples came from the United States, Italy and Spain and covered acute and convalescent phases of COVID-19. The material from the prospective study consisted of cDNA or gDNA derived from T cells, B-cell-depleted T cells, or PBMCs. Deeply sampled blood TCRbeta repertoires from subjects exposed to, actively infected with, or recovered from COVID-19 were included in the dataset. A freely available public database, intended as a resource for researchers studying the immune response to SARS-CoV-2, is where the repertoires were released. Samples came from the ongoing ImmuneRACE study (first 160 participants) plus 1,254 subjects from 6 global collaborators. A de-identified subject ID, COVID-19 status, age in years and sex were almost always included in the sample metadata. Where available, HLA class I and class II types were obtained from metadata supplied by the sample provider rather than from assay-based typing.

Points on this clone: The clone's antigen remains unknown. No per-base quality is available; no much larger clone lies one base away.

TCRbeta CDR3 regions were amplified from genomic DNA using the immunoSEQ Assay, a bias-controlled multiplex PCR. In the original analysis: Nucleated cell counts per sample were estimated from amplification of reference gene primers within the assay. Sequence reads were collapsed and filtered to measure the absolute abundance of every unique TCRbeta CDR3 rearrangement. For each sample, productive Simpson clonality was calculated as the square root of Simpson's diversity index over productive rearrangements. Imported from immuneACCESS, the table was reduced by TCRdb to in-frame sequences with V and J called. These copies leave out some clones; in studies compared against another copy, an unresolved V gene accounts for under half, and the cause of the remainder is not known. The D gene and trimming were derived from the DNA, and the V and J assignments and clone size from that table. The sample table shows approximately 230,000 clones, and nearly 90% are seen once. The leading ten clones occupy roughly 3% of the sample.

The collaborating institutions used their own protocols to collect whole blood in K2EDTA tubes. For TCRbeta analysis, collaborator samples were shipped as frozen whole blood, as isolated PBMCs, or as DNA extracted from either sample type. What the work shows at the level of the full study, not this receptor alone: The amount of clinical and demographic metadata varied by source and participant and was provided uncurated.

The specimen sequenced was peripheral blood. This receptor was identified in a young man with active or convalescent COVID-19.

CDR3 region: CASSIGPLGYTF. The DNA sequence is given as TGTGCCAGTAGTATAGGGCCGTTAGGCTACACCTTC. The chain was built from TRBV19 and TRBJ1-2, with the identity of the D gene unclear. The CDR3 measures 12 amino acids from cysteine to phenylalanine. CDR3 DNA is the only sequence kept; it has 36 bases, read in frame from the first base. According to the germline V gene (reference sequence), CDR1 reads LNHDA and CDR2 reads SQIVND. The V and J ends are trimmed by 1 base and 8 bases, leaving 8 bases between them.